This T cell receptor beta chain was found in a study of regulatory T cells in long-lasting Graves disease. Findings and limits, study-wide: Samples came from peripheral blood alone, without thyroid tissue.

Building the TCR beta libraries relied on iRepertoire HTBI primers, and CDR3 regions underwent Arm-PCR. TCRdb re-called the multiplex PCR reads through MiXCR, storing one row per CDR3 protein. Of roughly 470,000 distinct CDR3 sequences in the sample, less than 25% are singletons; the top ten hold about 8.3%. Germline CDR1 reads MGHRA; CDR2 reads YSYEKL. The junction had 7 bases not matched to a gene; V was cut back by 4 bases and J by 0 bases. The CDR3 extends over 16 amino acids. Time point denoted: persistent/refractory GD, antithyroid drugs over 5 years with positive TRAb. The TCR library was made from RNA that had been extracted from PBMCs in TRIzol. Points on this clonotype: Antigen: not known.

The genes are TRBV4-1 and TRBJ1-1; 8 nucleotides agree with TRBD1. Specimen: peripheral blood mononuclear cells (PBMCs), collected when the disease was refractory, from a patient treated with antithyroid drugs. The clonotype was recovered from a female donor with Graves disease. CDR3 residues: CASSPLPGQVNTEAFF. In DNA, the CDR3 is TGCGCCAGCAGCCCACTACCGGGACAGGTGAACACTGAAGCTTTCTTT.